This section outlines one T cell receptor beta chain sequence together with its context. This sample is part of a study of patients and donors after allogeneic stem cell transplantation. Using its own MiXCR run on the RT-PCR reads, TCRdb lists one record per CDR3 protein. The sample shows about 110,000 distinct CDR3 sequences, 35% to 45% of them seen only once. This CDR3 region has 14 residues. CDR1 is ENHRY, CDR2 SYGVKD, per germline. V was clipped by 2 bases and J by 2 bases, with 8 bases between them. This clonotype was obtained from a human donor who was either an allogeneic HSCT recipient or a stem cell or donor lymphocyte infusion donor (not recorded which). It is not recorded whose cells these are; they may come from a transplant donor. V gene TRBV10-3 combines with J gene TRBJ2-3, with D uncertain. The sample consisted of blood, either unsorted or a sorted T cell fraction (not recorded which). The CDR3 DNA is TGTGCCATCAGTGAGGGGCACCCCACAGATACGCAGTATTTT. Translated, it gives CAISEGHPTDTQYF.